This T cell receptor beta chain emerged from a study of T cell responses to AZD1222 COVID-19 vaccine. Points from the study as a whole: Donors were chiefly white British, with a greater number of females, and clonal diversity was perhaps underestimated.

To note about this clone: The antigen is undetermined.

Only in-frame clones appear in the TCRdb table, and some are missing; sequencing was by immunoSEQ multiplex PCR. The sample holds about 82,000 clones, 92% seen once. The sequence was obtained from an adult who received the AZD1222 COVID-19 vaccine. The sample here was peripheral blood, taken 28 days after the second AZD1222 dose.

Written as DNA, the CDR3 is TGTGCCAGCAGGCCCTCCGGGACGGGGACCTACGAGCAGTACTTC. Translated, it gives CASRPSGTGTYEQYF. The chain recombines TRBV6-6 with TRBJ2-7, with D perhaps TRBD1 or TRBD2 (5 bases each). The V end lost 6 bases, the J end lost 2 bases, and 17 bases lay between the germline ends. Germline CDR1 is MNHNY and CDR2 is SVGAGI (reference sequence). This CDR3 spans 15 amino acids.